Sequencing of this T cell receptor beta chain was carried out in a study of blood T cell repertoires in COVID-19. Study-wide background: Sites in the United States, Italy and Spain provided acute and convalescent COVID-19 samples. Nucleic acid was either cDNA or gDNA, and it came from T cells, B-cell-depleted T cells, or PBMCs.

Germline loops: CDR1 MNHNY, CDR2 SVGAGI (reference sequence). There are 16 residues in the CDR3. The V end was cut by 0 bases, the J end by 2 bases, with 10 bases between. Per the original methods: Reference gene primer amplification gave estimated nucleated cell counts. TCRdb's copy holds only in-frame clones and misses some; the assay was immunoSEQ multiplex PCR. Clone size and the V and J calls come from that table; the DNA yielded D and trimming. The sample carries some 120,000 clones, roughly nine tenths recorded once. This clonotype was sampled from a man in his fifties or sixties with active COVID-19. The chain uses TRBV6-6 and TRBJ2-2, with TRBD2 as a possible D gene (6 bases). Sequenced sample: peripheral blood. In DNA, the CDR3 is TGTGCCAGCAGTTACTCTGGGCGGGGTAACACCGGGGAGCTGTTTTTT. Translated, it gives CASSYSGRGNTGELFF.